The 2 T cell receptor beta chains reported below all come from one sample, sequenced in a study of blood T cells in healthy people across ages (dated by TCRdb to about 2015). Library preparation employed 5' RACE. The run used an Illumina HiSeq 2500. A second PCR of about 7 to 12 cycles was run with a J-beta primer mix and a sample-barcoded 5' primer. The public reads were quality trimmed at Q25 with fastp and then assembled into clones with MiXCR by TCRdb, keeping productive beta chains. Identical CDR3 proteins give one entry, which carries the most common genes and DNA. Across this sample there are about 800,000 distinct CDR3 sequences, with roughly 25% seen only once. The top ten clonotypes cover 3% to 4.5% of the sample. The data were also submitted as part of a second study, on T cells of mothers and their children.

Material: blood. The receptors were gathered from a boy younger than 18 in good health.

The rearrangement links TRBV12-3 or TRBV12-4 to TRBJ1-5, with 7 bases aligning to TRBD1. This CDR3 comprises 14 residues. V dropped 6 bases and J dropped 5; count of bases not matched to a gene: 7. CDR3 in DNA: TGTGCCAGCAGCCCCGGGACAGTCGATCAGCCCCAGCATTTT. It specifies CASSPGTVDQPQHF.

This clonotype was seen a single time. The rearrangement joins TRBV29-1 to TRBJ1-2; D unresolved. Germline V gene lookup returns CDR1 SQVTM and CDR2 ANQGSEA. The CDR3 spans 14 residues. The V and J ends lost 1 base and 4 bases respectively, with 13 bases between them. Here the CDR3 DNA reads TGCAGCGTTGAAGGACGCCAGCAGAGCTATGGCTACACCTTC. This encodes CSVEGRQQSYGYTF.